Listed here are 11 T cell receptor beta chains from one sample, sequenced in a study of metastatic and nonmetastatic thyroid tumors. No treatment of any kind had been given to any patient before thyroid surgery. Using MiXCR, TCRdb re-called clones from the PCR reads. The sample yields 35,000 to 40,000 clones, around 30% seen once. Sample: blood. The receptors derive from a male donor with papillary thyroid cancer or a benign thyroid nodule (not recorded which). Some clones in this sample may be carry-over from other donors' samples.

The sample holds a few counts of this clone. J is TRBJ2-4 and V is TRBV29-1, with D perhaps matching TRBD1 (6 bases). The germline V gene encodes CDR1 SQVTM and CDR2 ANQGSEA. Trimming stripped 7 bases from V and 9 bases from J, with 19 bases between. This CDR3 contains 13 residues. CDR3 DNA sequence: TGCAGCGCTCTAGGCCCAGGGGCTGGCATTCAGTACTTC. It is translated as CSALGPGAGIQYF.

This clone was seen only once. The V call is TRBV20-1, the J call TRBJ1-2, with 9 nucleotides matching TRBD1. V lost 2 bases to trimming and J lost 8 bases; unmatched junction nucleotides: 6. The CDR3 covers 13 residues. Germline values: CDR1 DFQATT, CDR2 SNEGSKA (reference sequence). CDR3 sequence (DNA): TGCAGTGCTAGAAAAGGGACAGGGAGGGGCTACACCTTC. This translates into CSARKGTGRGYTF.

Many counts were recorded for this clone. The V gene is TRBV12-3 or TRBV12-4, the J gene TRBJ1-2, with 8 bases that match TRBD1. J gave up 2 bases and V 8 bases, and 4 bases lay outside the gene matches. This CDR3 has 13 amino acids. CDR3 in DNA: TGTGCCAGCTCGCGGACAGGGAACTATGGCTACACCTTC. Protein product: CASSRTGNYGYTF.

On this clone: Since the CDR3 does not end with the conserved phenylalanine or tryptophan, this likely comes from a read error. The V gene is TRBV12-3 or TRBV12-4, the J gene TRBJ1-2; tentative D call: TRBD1 (6 bases). This CDR3 is built from 13 residues. V gave up 2 bases and J gave up 4 bases, with 8 bases separating them. The DNA of the CDR3 is TGTGCCAGCAGTTTACGGGACATCTATGGCTACACCCTC. As protein: CASSLRDIYGYTL.

This chain joins TRBV20-1 and TRBJ1-4; TRBD1 matches 8 bases. The V gene's germline CDR1 is DFQATT and CDR2 SNEGSKA (reference sequence). V lost 0 bases, J lost 7 bases, and 7 bases stayed unmatched. CDR3 length: 15 residues. CDR3 nucleotide sequence: TGCAGTGCTAGAGATCAAGGACAGGGTGGTGAAAAACTGTTTTTT. The encoded protein is CSARDQGQGGEKLFF.

In this sample, this clone turned up once. This chain joins TRBV13 and TRBJ1-3, with a possible D match to TRBD1 (6 bases). Trimming cost V 0 bases and J 4 bases, with 10 bases left between them. CDR1 and CDR2 (germline): PRHDT, FYEKMQ (reference sequence). CDR3 length: 15 residues. CDR3 sequence reads: CASSLGRGQGNTIYF. The CDR3 DNA is TGTGCCAGCAGCTTAGGCCGGGGACAAGGAAACACCATATATTTT.

This clone was recorded once. V and J are TRBV9 and TRBJ2-7; possible D gene TRBD1, 5 bases. The V gene lost 0 bases and the J gene lost 2 bases, with 15 bases spanning the gap. The CDR3 has 16 residues. Germline V gene sequence: CDR1 SGDLS, CDR2 YYNGEE. The CDR3 protein is CASSVGSRALPYEQYF. The CDR3 DNA sequence: TGTGCCAGCAGCGTAGGGTCCAGGGCTCTACCCTACGAGCAGTACTTC.

This clone was seen more than once but under ten times. The chain is built from TRBV12-3 or TRBV12-4 and TRBJ2-5; D gene ambiguous. Trimming left V 2 bases short and J 3 bases short, with 10 bases between. The CDR3 is 14 residues long. The CDR3 nucleotides are TGTGCCAGCAGTTTATTCTCTGGGAAAGAGACCCAGTACTTC. Protein product: CASSLFSGKETQYF.

CDR3 nucleotide sequence: TGCAGTGGAAAAGGGGGCCAAGAGACCCAGTACTTC. Protein: CSGKGGQETQYF. The chain employs TRBV20-1 and TRBJ2-5, with a possible D match to TRBD1 (6 bases). V lost 7 bases to trimming and J lost 1 base, with 10 bases between them. The CDR3 runs 12 residues. Looked up from germline, CDR1 is DFQATT and CDR2 is SNEGSKA (reference sequence).

By share, this clone counts as medium-sized. The chain recombines TRBV6-5 with TRBJ2-2; no firm D call. The CDR3 runs to 15 residues. V lost 1 base, J lost 5 bases, and 11 bases lay in between. Germline CDR1 and CDR2: MNHEY and SVGAGI. The CDR3 reads CASSYLKGGTGELFF. CDR3 DNA sequence: TGTGCCAGCAGTTACTTGAAGGGCGGAACCGGGGAGCTGTTTTTT.

This clone was detected a few times. V and J are TRBV28 and TRBJ2-7; weak D call: TRBD2 (5 bases). There are 11 residues in the CDR3. The V and J ends lost 10 bases and 6 bases respectively, with 13 bases between them. Germline CDR1 and CDR2: MDHEN and SYDVKM. CDR3 region: CATASEGEQYF. The CDR3, as DNA: TGTGCCACCGCGAGTGAGGGCGAGCAGTACTTC.